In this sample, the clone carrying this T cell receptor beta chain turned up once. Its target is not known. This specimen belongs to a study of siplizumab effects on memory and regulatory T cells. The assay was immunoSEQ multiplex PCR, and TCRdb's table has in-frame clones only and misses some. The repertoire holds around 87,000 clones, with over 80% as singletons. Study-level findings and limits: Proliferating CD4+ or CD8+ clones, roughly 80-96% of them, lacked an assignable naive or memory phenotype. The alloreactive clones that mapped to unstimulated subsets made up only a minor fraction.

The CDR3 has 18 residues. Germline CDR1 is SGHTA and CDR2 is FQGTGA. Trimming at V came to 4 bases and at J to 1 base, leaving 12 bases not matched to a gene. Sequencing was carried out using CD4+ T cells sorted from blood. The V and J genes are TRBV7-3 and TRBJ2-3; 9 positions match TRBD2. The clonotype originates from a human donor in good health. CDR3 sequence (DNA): TGTGCCAGCAGCTCCAAACGCTTAGCGGGAGTGGGCACAGATACGCAGTATTTT. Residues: CASSSKRLAGVGTDTQYF.